A single sample is the source of the 10 T cell receptor beta chains below, sequenced in a study of shared clonotypes between healthy human individuals. Naive CD8 cells lacked CD45RO, underwent positive selection for CCR7 and left out terminally differentiated effector memory CD45RA+ cells. The repertoire was sequenced with immunoSEQ multiplex PCR; TCRdb's copy has only in-frame clones and lacks some. The data hold around 2,100,000 clones, with less than 95% observed a single time. Sequenced input: naive CD8+ T cells sorted from blood. The receptors were gathered from a man aged 18 to 29 in good health.

This clone has a handful of counts. The chain employs TRBV19 and TRBJ1-6; D call uncertain. V was cut by 1 base and J by 13 bases, with 8 bases left in between. This CDR3 has 12 amino acids. Per the germline V gene, CDR1 is LNHDA and CDR2 is SQIVND (reference sequence). In DNA form, the CDR3 reads TGTGCCAGTAGTATAGGAGGCCCCCCCCTCCACTTT. Its translation is CASSIGGPPLHF.

The V call is TRBV5-6, the J call TRBJ2-5, with a tentative D call TRBD1 (6 bases). The length of the CDR3 is 15 residues. V lost 4 bases and J lost 0, with 13 bases in between. From germline, CDR1 is SGHDT and CDR2 YYEEEE. The CDR3 DNA follows: TGTGCCAGCAGCCCTGCCGGGACACACCAAGAGACCCAGTACTTC. As protein: CASSPAGTHQETQYF.

The J gene is TRBJ1-1, the V gene TRBV19, with D tentatively TRBD1 (6 bases). V was cut by 6 bases and J by 4 bases, with 12 bases left in between. CDR1 LNHDA and CDR2 SQIVND come from the germline V gene (reference sequence). CDR3 size: 13 residues. The CDR3 DNA reads as TGTGCCAGTAGCCGAACAGGGACCACTGAAGCTTTCTTT. Its protein product is CASSRTGTTEAFF.

The V gene is TRBV30, the J gene TRBJ2-1, with D perhaps TRBD1 (6 bases). Germline values: CDR1 GTSNPN, CDR2 SVGIG (reference sequence). The V end was cut by 0 bases, the J end by 7 bases, with 10 bases between. CDR3 length equals 13 residues. CDR3 sequence reads: CAWSVLGANEQFF. CDR3 nucleotide sequence: TGTGCCTGGAGTGTACTGGGGGCGAATGAGCAGTTCTTC.

This rearrangement joins TRBV5-8 to TRBJ2-3; maybe TRBD2 (5 bases). Trimming shortened V by 9 bases and J by 2 bases, and 13 bases separated the two germline ends. Germline CDR1 and CDR2: SGHTS and YDEGEE. The CDR3 sequence is 13 residues long. CDR3 sequence: CATEEGFTDTQYF. The CDR3 region has the DNA TGTGCCACCGAAGAGGGATTCACAGATACGCAGTATTTT.

The J gene is TRBJ2-1, the V gene TRBV2; D is perhaps TRBD1 or TRBD2 (5 bases each). Per germline, CDR1 SNHLY and CDR2 FYNNEI. Trimming removed 3 bases from V and 4 bases from J, with 13 bases in between. The CDR3 runs 15 residues. In DNA, the CDR3 is TGTGCCAGCAGTGATTATGGGACCACTTACAATGAGCAGTTCTTC. Its protein product is CASSDYGTTYNEQFF.

This clone was seen just once. In DNA form, the CDR3 reads TGTGCCAGCAGCTTCACTAAGGGCGAGCAGTACTTC. It encodes CASSFTKGEQYF. The J gene is TRBJ2-7, the V gene TRBV7-9; D remains ambiguous. Trimming cost V 3 bases and J 6 bases, with 9 bases left between them. CDR1 SEHNR and CDR2 FQNEAQ come from the germline V gene (reference sequence). CDR3 length: 12 amino acids. The complete variable domain, with remaining parts taken from reference TRBV7-9 and TRBJ2-7, reads DTGVSQNPRHKITKRGQNVTFRCDPISEHNRLYWYRQTLGQGPEFLTYFQNEAQLEKSRLLSDRFSAERPKGSFSTLEIQRTEQGDSAMYLCASSFTKGEQYFGPGTRLTVT.

This chain connects TRBV5-6 to TRBJ2-7; weak D call: TRBD1 (6 bases). The V end was cut by 2 bases, the J end by 3 bases, with 12 bases between. The germline gives CDR1 SGHDT, CDR2 YYEEEE. This CDR3 spans 14 amino acids. The CDR3 loop reads CASSLPQGNYEQYF. CDR3 coding DNA: TGTGCCAGCAGCTTACCGCAGGGGAACTACGAGCAGTACTTC.

The chain carries TRBV9 and TRBJ2-7; 8 bases agree with TRBD1. V lost 4 bases, J lost 3 bases, and 6 bases stayed unmatched. This CDR3 has 14 residues. From germline, CDR1 is SGDLS and CDR2 YYNGEE. The CDR3 nucleotides are TGTGCCAGCAGCCCTTGGACAGGGTTCTACGAGCAGTACTTC. This translates into CASSPWTGFYEQYF.

The chain couples TRBV27 to TRBJ1-5; 10 bases are a match to TRBD1. The CDR3 extends over 15 amino acids. Germline loops: CDR1 MNHEY, CDR2 SMNVEV (reference sequence). The V gene end was trimmed by 6 bases and the J gene end by 2 bases; junction bases not matched to a gene: 4. CDR3 coding DNA: TGTGCCAGCAGCATGGACAGGGGGGGCAATCAGCCCCAGCATTTT. It yields the protein CASSMDRGGNQPQHF.